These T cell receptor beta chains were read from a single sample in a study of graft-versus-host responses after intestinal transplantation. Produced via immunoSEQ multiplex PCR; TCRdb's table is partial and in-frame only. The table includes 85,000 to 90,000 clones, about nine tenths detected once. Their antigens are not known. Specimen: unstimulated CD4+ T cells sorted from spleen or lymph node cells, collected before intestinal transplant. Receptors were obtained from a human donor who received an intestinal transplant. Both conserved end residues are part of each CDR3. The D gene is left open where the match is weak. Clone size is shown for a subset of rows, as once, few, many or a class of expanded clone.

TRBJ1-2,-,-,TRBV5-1,CASSPGGNYTF,TGCGCCAGCAGCCCGGGTGGCAACTACACCTTC
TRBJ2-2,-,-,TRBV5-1,CASSPRWGDTGELFF,TGCGCCAGCAGCCCCCGGTGGGGAGACACCGGGGAGCTGTTTTTT
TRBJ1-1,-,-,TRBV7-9,CASSLRFPGELTEAFF,TGTGCCAGCAGCTTAAGATTTCCGGGGGAGTTGACTGAAGCTTTCTTT
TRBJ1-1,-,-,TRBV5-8,CASSLQQQNTEAFF,TGTGCCAGCAGCTTGCAACAGCAGAACACTGAAGCTTTCTTT
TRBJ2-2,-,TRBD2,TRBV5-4,CASSSERGGNTGELFF,TGTGCCAGCAGTTCCGAGCGGGGGGGGAACACCGGGGAGCTGTTTTTT
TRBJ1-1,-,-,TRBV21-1,CASSSGTGENEAFF,TGTGCCAGCAGCTCTGGGACAGGGGAAAATGAAGCTTTCTTT
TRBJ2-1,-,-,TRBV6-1,CAGPNNEQFF,TGTGCCGGCCCGAACAATGAGCAGTTCTTC
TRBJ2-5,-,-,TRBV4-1,CASSQRPGVEGETQYF,TGCGCCAGCAGCCAACGTCCGGGGGTCGAGGGAGAGACCCAGTACTTC
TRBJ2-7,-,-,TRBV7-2,CASSLGRRIYEQYF,TGTGCCAGCAGCTTAGGTCGCAGAATCTACGAGCAGTACTTC
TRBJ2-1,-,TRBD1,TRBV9,CASSLTGTGRYNEQFF,TGTGCCAGCAGCTTAACCGGGACAGGGAGGTACAATGAGCAGTTCTTC
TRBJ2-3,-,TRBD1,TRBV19,CATLAGTGGNSDTQYF,TGTGCCACCCTAGCCGGGACAGGGGGCAACTCAGATACGCAGTATTTT
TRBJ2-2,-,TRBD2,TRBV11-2,CASSFWGGANTGELFF,TGTGCCAGCAGCTTTTGGGGGGGAGCGAACACCGGGGAGCTGTTTTTT
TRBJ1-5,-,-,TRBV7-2,CASSWGRDNQPQHF,TGTGCCAGCAGCTGGGGCAGGGACAATCAGCCCCAGCATTTT
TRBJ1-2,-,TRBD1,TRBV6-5,CASSQDRAHGYTF,TGTGCCAGCAGCCAGGACAGGGCCCATGGCTACACCTTC
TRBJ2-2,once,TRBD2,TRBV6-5,CASSLAGGGTGELFF,TGTGCCAGCAGCTTAGCGGGGGGGGGCACCGGGGAGCTGTTTTTT
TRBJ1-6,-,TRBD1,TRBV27,CASSLSGQGRVPLHF,TGTGCCAGCAGTTTATCAGGACAGGGCCGGGTGCCCCTCCACTTT
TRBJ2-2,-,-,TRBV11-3,CASSLDTGLNTGELFF,TGTGCCAGCAGCTTAGATACAGGGCTGAACACCGGGGAGCTGTTTTTT
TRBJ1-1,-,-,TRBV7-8,CASSVTANTEAFF,TGTGCCAGCAGCGTGACAGCCAACACTGAAGCTTTCTTT
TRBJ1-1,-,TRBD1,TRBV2,CASSRRGTVNTEAFF,TGTGCCAGCAGCCGGCGAGGGACAGTGAACACTGAAGCTTTCTTT
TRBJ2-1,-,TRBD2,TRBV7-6,CASSLIPGGNEQFF,TGTGCCAGCAGCTTAATTCCGGGGGGCAATGAGCAGTTCTTC
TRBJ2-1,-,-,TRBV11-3,CASSPRREAAPNEQFF,TGTGCCAGCAGCCCCCGCCGGGAAGCGGCCCCCAATGAGCAGTTCTTC
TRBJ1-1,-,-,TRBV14,CASSQAPRTEAFF,TGTGCCAGCAGCCAAGCCCCCCGCACTGAAGCTTTCTTT
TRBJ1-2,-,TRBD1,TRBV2,CASSEKGTGPLEGYTF,TGTGCCAGCAGTGAAAAGGGGACAGGACCCCTTGAAGGCTACACCTTC
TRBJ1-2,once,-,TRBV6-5,CASSSKRGYNYGGYTF,TGTGCCAGCAGTTCCAAGCGGGGTTACAACTATGGTGGCTACACCTTC
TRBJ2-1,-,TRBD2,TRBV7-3,CASSSGGSYNEQFF,TGTGCCAGCAGCTCGGGGGGCTCCTACAATGAGCAGTTCTTC
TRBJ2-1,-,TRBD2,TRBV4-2,CASSQPGLAGYNEQFF,TGTGCCAGCAGCCAGCCCGGACTAGCGGGGTACAATGAGCAGTTCTTC
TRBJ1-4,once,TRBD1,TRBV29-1,CSVERGQGELFF,TGCAGCGTTGAAAGGGGACAGGGGGAACTGTTTTTT
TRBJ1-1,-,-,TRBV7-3,CASSLVGNTEAFF,TGTGCCAGCAGCTTAGTCGGGAACACTGAAGCTTTCTTT
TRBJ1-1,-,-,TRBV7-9,CASRTQNTEAFF,TGTGCCAGCAGGACACAGAACACTGAAGCTTTCTTT
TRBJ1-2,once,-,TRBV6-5,CASREVGGPYGYTF,TGTGCCAGCAGAGAGGTCGGGGGTCCTTATGGCTACACCTTC
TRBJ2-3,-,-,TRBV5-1,CASSYSPADTQYF,TGCGCCAGCAGCTATTCGCCAGCAGATACGCAGTATTTT
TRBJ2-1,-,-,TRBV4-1,CASNSRNEQFF,TGCGCCAGCAATTCTAGAAATGAGCAGTTCTTC
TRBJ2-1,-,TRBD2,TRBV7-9,CASSLWGLAGTSSYNEQFF,TGTGCCAGCAGCTTATGGGGGCTAGCGGGGACTTCTTCCTACAATGAGCAGTTCTTC
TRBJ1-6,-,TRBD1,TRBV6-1,CASSELRGQTLNNSPLHF,TGTGCCAGCAGTGAACTTAGGGGACAGACGTTAAATAATTCACCCCTCCACTTT
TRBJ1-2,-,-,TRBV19,CASSIGAGLVYGYTF,TGTGCCAGTAGTATTGGCGCAGGGCTGGTCTATGGCTACACCTTC
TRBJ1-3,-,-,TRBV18,CASSPAQPGNTIYF,TGTGCCAGCTCACCCGCGCAACCGGGAAACACCATATATTTT
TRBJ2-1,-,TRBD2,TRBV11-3,CASSPAGSGGNEQFF,TGTGCCAGCAGCCCTGCCGGTAGCGGGGGAAATGAGCAGTTCTTC
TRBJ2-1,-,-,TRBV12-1,CASSHPRGLAGNEQFF,TGTGCCAGCAGCCACCCCCGTGGACTAGCGGGCAATGAGCAGTTCTTC
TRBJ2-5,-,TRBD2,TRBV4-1,CASSQDRSSGGPRETQYF,TGCGCCAGCAGCCAAGATCGCAGTAGCGGGGGGCCGCGGGAGACCCAGTACTTC
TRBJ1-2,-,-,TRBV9,CASSFDTNYGYTF,TGTGCCAGCAGCTTCGACACCAACTATGGCTACACCTTC
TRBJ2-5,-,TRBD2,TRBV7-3,CASASGWGETQYF,TGTGCCAGCGCTAGCGGGTGGGGGGAGACCCAGTACTTC
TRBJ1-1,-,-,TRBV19,CASRPPGVPNTEAFF,TGTGCCAGTAGGCCTCCAGGGGTCCCGAACACTGAAGCTTTCTTT
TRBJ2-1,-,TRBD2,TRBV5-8,CASSLRGTRFSEQFF,TGTGCCAGCAGCTTGCGGGGGACTAGATTCAGTGAGCAGTTCTTC
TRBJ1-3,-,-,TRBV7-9,CASSGNSGNTIYF,TGTGCCAGCTCAGGGAACTCTGGAAACACCATATATTTT
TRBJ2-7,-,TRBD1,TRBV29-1,CSARTGGAYEQYF,TGCAGCGCCCGAACAGGGGGCGCGTACGAGCAGTACTTC
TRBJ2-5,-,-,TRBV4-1,CASSPSRSSVSQEETQYF,TGCGCCAGCAGCCCTTCCAGGTCTAGCGTGAGCCAAGAGGAGACCCAGTACTTC
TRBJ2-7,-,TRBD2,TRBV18,CASSRATSRGNEQYF,TGTGCCAGCTCACGTGCGACTAGCCGGGGAAACGAGCAGTACTTC
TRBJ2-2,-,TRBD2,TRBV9,CASSTGLAGGSKSGELFF,TGTGCCAGCAGCACGGGACTAGCGGGGGGTTCGAAGTCCGGGGAGCTGTTTTTT